In this sample, the clone carrying this T cell receptor beta chain turned up a few times. The antigen is not known. These data are taken from a study of blood T cells in healthy people across ages. Whole-study findings and limits: A strong correlation was seen between TCR beta diversity and naive T cell percentage.

The authors ran a second PCR of roughly 6 to 12 cycles using a sample-barcoded 5' primer and a J-beta primer mix. Each of the samples gave a minimum of 2.5 million paired-end reads that contained CDR3. One entry per CDR3 protein results from TCRdb running MiXCR on the 5' RACE reads. The sample yields about 570,000 distinct CDR3 sequences, approximately 27% seen once. The CDR3 runs to 14 residues. Trimming cost V 3 bases and J 4 bases; bases outside gene matches: 7. Per the germline V gene, CDR1 is SQVTM and CDR2 is ANQGSEA. Sequencing was done on a sample of blood. This chain uses TRBV29-1 with TRBJ2-5; 8 nucleotides agree with TRBD2. This TCR came from a woman aged 70-85 years in good health. The CDR3 loop reads CSVDAGGAGETQYF. DNA of the CDR3: TGCAGCGTTGACGCGGGGGGCGCCGGAGAGACCCAGTACTTC.